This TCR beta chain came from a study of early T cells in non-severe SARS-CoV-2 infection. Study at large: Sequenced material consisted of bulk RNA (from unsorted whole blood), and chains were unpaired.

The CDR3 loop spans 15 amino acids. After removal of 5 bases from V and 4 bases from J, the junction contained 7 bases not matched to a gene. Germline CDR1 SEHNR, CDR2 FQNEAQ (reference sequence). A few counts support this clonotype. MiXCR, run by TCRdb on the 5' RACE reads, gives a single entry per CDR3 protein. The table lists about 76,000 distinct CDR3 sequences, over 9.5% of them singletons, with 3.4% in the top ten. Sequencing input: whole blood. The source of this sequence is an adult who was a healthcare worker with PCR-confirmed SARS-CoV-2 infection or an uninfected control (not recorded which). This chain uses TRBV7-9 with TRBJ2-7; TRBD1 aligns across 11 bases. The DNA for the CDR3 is TGTGCCAGCAGCCTAGGACAGGGGGCGAAGTACGAGCAGTACTTC. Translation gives CASSLGQGAKYEQYF.